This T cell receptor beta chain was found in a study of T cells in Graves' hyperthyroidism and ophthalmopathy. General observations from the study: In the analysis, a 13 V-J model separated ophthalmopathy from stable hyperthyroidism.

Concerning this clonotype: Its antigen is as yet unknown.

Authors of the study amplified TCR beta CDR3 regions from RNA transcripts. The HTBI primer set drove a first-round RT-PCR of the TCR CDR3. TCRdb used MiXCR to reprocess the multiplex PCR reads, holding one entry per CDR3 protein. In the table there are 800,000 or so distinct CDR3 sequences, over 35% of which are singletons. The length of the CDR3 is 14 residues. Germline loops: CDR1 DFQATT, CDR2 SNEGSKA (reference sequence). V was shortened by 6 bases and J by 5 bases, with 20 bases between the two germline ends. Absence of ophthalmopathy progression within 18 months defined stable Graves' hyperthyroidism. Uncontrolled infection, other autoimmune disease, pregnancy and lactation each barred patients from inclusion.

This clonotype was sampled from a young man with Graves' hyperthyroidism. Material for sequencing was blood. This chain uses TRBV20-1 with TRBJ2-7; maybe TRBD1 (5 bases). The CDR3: CSARPARALDEQYF. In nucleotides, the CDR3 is TGCAGTGCCCGTCCCGCCAGGGCTCTCGACGAGCAGTACTTC.